Described below is a single T cell receptor beta chain sequence and its context. What it binds is not known. The PCR ran on 60 Vbeta and 13 Jbeta primers. Clones were sequenced by immunoSEQ multiplex PCR, and TCRdb holds only the in-frame ones, with some missing. This sample yields some 200,000 clones, of which approximately 12% are seen a single time; 7.8% belongs to the top ten. This record comes from a study of cytomegalovirus exposure and HLA in healthy donors. Study outcomes and limitations: Upon later analysis, HLA-associated TCR beta chains proved more clonally expanded than other, equally common chains. The majority of TCR sequences were rare, yet some public TCRs appeared in many donors.

This sequence originates from a man in his fifties or sixties in good health and CMV-seropositive. Sequenced material: PBMCs.

CDR3 sequence: CASSPERETQYF. CDR3 nucleotide sequence: TGTGCCAGCTCACCGGAGCGAGAGACCCAGTACTTC. The chain links TRBV18 to TRBJ2-5; D remains ambiguous. The CDR3 consists of 12 residues. Germline CDR1 reads KGHSH; CDR2 reads LQKENI. With 3 bases removed from V and 4 bases from J, the gap between germline ends came to 6 bases.